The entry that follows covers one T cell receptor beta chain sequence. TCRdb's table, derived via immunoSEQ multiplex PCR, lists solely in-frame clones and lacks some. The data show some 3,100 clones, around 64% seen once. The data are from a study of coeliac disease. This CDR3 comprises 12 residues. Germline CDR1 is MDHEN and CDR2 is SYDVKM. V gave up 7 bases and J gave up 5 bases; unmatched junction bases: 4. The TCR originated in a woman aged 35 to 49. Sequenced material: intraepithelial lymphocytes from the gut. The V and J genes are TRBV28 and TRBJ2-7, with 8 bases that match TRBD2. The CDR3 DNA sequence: TGTGCCAGCACGACGGGAGGGAACGAGCAGTACTTC. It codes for CASTTGGNEQYF.